Here is one T cell receptor beta chain with its context. The sample is drawn from a study of regulatory T cells in long-lasting Graves disease. Investigators prepared the TCR beta libraries by applying iRepertoire HTBI primers and Arm-PCR of CDR3 regions. Using its own MiXCR run on the multiplex PCR reads, TCRdb lists one record per CDR3 protein. Among around 510,000 distinct CDR3 sequences listed, less than 25% were seen once. Specified time point: persistent/refractory GD, antithyroid drugs over 5 years with positive TRAb. PBMC RNA was the source of the TCR library. The CDR3 sequence is 15 residues long. Germline V gene lookup returns CDR1 SGHRS and CDR2 YFSETQ. J was trimmed by 6 bases and V by 0 bases; bases with no gene match: 6.

Here the sequenced sample was peripheral blood mononuclear cells (PBMCs), taken when the disease was refractory, from a patient treated with antithyroid drugs. The sequence came from a female donor with Graves disease. The rearrangement joins TRBV5-1 to TRBJ1-5; 7 positions match TRBD1. This chain's CDR3 is CASSLEGQRGQPQHF. The CDR3 DNA is TGCGCCAGCAGCTTGGAGGGACAGCGGGGTCAGCCCCAGCATTTT.